This T cell receptor beta chain was recorded in a study of blood T cell repertoires in COVID-19. The wider study: Specimens from acute and convalescent COVID-19 originated in the United States, Italy and Spain. Sources were T cells, B-cell-depleted T cells, or PBMCs; the material itself was cDNA or gDNA.

Enrolled during active infection, Seattle patients were then followed longitudinally. Profiled with immunoSEQ multiplex PCR; TCRdb holds only in-frame clones, not every one. Among roughly 280,000 clones listed, 88% were seen once. Trimming at V came to 3 bases and at J to 6 bases, leaving 13 bases not matched to a gene. The CDR3 covers 16 residues. The rearrangement joins TRBV23-1 to TRBJ2-7; 8 bases are a match to TRBD2. TRBV23-1 is annotated as an ORF whose role is uncertain. Sequenced: peripheral blood. This receptor was identified in a woman under 40 with COVID-19, enrolled during active disease. Here the CDR3 reads CASSHSKGREACEQYF. The CDR3 region has the DNA TGCGCCAGCAGTCACTCCAAAGGGCGGGAGGCTTGCGAGCAGTACTTC.